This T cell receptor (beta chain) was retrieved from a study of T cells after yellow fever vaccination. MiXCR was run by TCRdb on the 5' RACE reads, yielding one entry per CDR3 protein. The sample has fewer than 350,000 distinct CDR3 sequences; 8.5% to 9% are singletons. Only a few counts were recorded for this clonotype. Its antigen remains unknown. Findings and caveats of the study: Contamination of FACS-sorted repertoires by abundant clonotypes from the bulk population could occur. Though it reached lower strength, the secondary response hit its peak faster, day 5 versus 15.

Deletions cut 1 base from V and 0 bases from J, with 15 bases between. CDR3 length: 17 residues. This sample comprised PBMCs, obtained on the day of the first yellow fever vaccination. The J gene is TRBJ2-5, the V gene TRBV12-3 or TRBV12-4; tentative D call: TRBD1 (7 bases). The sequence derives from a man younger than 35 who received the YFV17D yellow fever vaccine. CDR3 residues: CASSLGWGRGDQETQYF. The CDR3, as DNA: TGTGCCAGCAGTTTAGGCTGGGGCAGGGGGGACCAAGAGACCCAGTACTTC.